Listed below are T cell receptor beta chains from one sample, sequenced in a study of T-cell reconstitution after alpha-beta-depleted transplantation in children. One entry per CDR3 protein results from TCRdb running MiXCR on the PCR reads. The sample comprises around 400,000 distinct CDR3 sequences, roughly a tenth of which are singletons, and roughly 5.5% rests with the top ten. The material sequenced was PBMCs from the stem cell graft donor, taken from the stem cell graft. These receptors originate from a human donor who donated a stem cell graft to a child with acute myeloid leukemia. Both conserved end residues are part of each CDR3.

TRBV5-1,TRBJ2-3,CASRSGQGGTDTQYF
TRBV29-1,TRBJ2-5,CSVETRDSQETQYF
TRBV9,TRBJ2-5,CASSPSGRPRETQYF
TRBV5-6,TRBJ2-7,CASSFPGLAYEQYF
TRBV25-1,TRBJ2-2,CASSDELTNTGALFF
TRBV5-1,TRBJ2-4,CASISGERAAKNIQYF
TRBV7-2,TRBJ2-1,CASSSTSGNYNEQFF
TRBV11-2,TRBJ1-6,CASSLTQHRDTANRGPLHF
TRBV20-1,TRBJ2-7,CSARAASGQGTYEQYF
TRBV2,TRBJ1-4,CASSEVGGTNEKLFF
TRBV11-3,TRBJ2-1,CASSLGLAGPDEQFF
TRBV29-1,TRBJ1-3,CSVAHGSGNTIYF
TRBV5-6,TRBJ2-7,CASSTSGVYEQYF
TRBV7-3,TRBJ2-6,CASSLGQAGANVLTF
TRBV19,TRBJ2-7,CASRDGSYEQYF
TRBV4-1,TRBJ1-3,CASSHEGQSSGNTIYF
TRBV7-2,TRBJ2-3,CASSLVTGKDTQYF
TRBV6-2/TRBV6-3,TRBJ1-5,CASSYWRARGQPQHF
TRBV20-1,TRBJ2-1,CSALPSGLGYEQFF
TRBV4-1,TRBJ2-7,CASSQDTGQYYEQYF
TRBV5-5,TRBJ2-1,CASSSGTSGRTGPNEQFF
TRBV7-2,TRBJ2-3,CASSSGQGTDTQYF
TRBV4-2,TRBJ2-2,CASSQDPLASLRTGELFF
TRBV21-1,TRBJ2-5,CASSNLQTGAKETQYF
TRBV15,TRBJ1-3,CATSRVLGRGSGNTIYF
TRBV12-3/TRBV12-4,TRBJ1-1,CASSSSDKNTEAFF
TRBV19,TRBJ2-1,CASSMFDNPYNEQFF
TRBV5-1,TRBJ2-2,CASSLRASTGELFF
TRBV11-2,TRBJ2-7,CASSLDGGWTIPYEQYF
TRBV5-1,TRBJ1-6,CASSLGDRRSYNSPLHF
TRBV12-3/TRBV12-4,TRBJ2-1,CASSDETGLTYNEQFF
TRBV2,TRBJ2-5,CASSENPRETQYF
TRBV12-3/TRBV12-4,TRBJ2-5,CASRKDVEETQYF
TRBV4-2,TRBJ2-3,CASSQEVAGGPGDTQYF
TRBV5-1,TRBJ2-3,CASSPRIPAGERTDTQYF
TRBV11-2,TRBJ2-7,CASSLGVQSSYEQYF
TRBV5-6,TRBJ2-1,CASSLSWYNEQFF
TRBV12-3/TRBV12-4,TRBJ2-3,CASSRYSTDTQYF
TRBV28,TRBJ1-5,CASTLTRGRWDSNQPQHF
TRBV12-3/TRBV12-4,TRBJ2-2,CASSLASGVNTGELFF
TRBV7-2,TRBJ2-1,CASSLATGYEQFF
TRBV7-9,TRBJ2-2,CASRNQVNTGELFF
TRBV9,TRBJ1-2,CASSVEPDRAYYGYTF
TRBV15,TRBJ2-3,CATSKTSGRAPDTQYF
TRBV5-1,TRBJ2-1,CASSSGGAYNEQFF
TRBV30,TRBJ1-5,CAWSGGDAGQPQHF
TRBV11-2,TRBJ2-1,CASSSHQPTSSYNEQFF
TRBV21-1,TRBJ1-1,CASSKLNGQVNTEAFF
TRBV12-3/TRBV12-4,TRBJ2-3,CASSPGLVPDTQYF
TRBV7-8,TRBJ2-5,CASSRNPGEETQYF
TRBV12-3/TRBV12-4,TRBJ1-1,CASSFPQTRGRGEAFF
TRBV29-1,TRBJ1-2,CSVQGFGYTF
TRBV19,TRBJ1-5,CASRNRIYSNQPQHF
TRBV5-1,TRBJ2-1,CASSSTSGNNEQFF
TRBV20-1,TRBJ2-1,CSAPAGGSYNEQFF
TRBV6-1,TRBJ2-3,CASMWSTDTQYF
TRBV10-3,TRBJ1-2,CAIHTGLENYGYTF
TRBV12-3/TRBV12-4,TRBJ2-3,CASSSPERGVDTQYF